The 32 T cell receptor beta chains below come from one sample, sequenced in a study of cytomegalovirus exposure and HLA in healthy donors. Use of 60 Vbeta and 13 Jbeta primers characterized the PCR. Libraries were prepared by immunoSEQ multiplex PCR; TCRdb keeps only in-frame clonotypes and omits some of them. This sample carries roughly 140,000 clones, 70% to 85% of them seen once, and the ten largest clones take around 9.7%. Sequenced material: PBMCs. All receptors come from a woman aged 55-69 years in good health and CMV-seropositive.

J is TRBJ2-2 and V is TRBV30; TRBD2 matches 8 bases. Germline loops: CDR1 GTSNPN, CDR2 SVGIG (reference sequence). V shed 0 bases, J shed 7 bases, and the junction held 4 bases outside the gene matches. The CDR3 length is 14 residues. CDR3 amino acids: CAWSVRLAGGELFF. CDR3 in DNA: TGTGCCTGGAGTGTACGGCTAGCGGGCGGGGAGCTGTTTTTT. Supplemented by reference TRBV30 and TRBJ2-2, the full variable domain reads SQTIHQWPATLVQPVGSPLSLECTVEGTSNPNLYWYRQAAGRGLQLLFYSVGIGQISSEVPQNLSASRPQDRQFILSSKKLLLSDSGFYLCAWSVRLAGGELFFGEGSRLTVL.

J is TRBJ2-7 and V is TRBV11-2; D is ambiguous. CDR3 length: 14 residues. Germline CDR1 and CDR2: SGHAT and FQNNGV. V was cut by 2 bases and J by 2 bases, with 10 bases left in between. CDR3 in amino acids: CASSLKQTPYEQYF. CDR3 sequence (DNA): TGTGCCAGCAGCTTAAAACAGACCCCCTACGAGCAGTACTTC. The full variable domain, its missing parts supplied by reference TRBV11-2 and TRBJ2-7, is EAGVAQSPRYKIIEKRQSVAFWCNPISGHATLYWYQQILGQGPKLLIQFQNNGVVDDSQLPKDRFSAERLKGVDSTLKIQPAKLEDSAVYLCASSLKQTPYEQYFGPGTRLTVT.

V is TRBV6-1 and J is TRBJ2-1, with D possibly matching TRBD2 (6 bases). CDR1 and CDR2 (germline): MNHNS, SASEGT. V was clipped by 1 base and J by 3 bases, with 10 bases between them. CDR3 length: 15 amino acids. CDR3 DNA: TGTGCCAGCAGTGAAGGGGGGGAAATCTACAATGAGCAGTTCTTC. It codes for CASSEGGEIYNEQFF.

The chain combines TRBV29-1 with TRBJ2-7; D might be TRBD1 (6 bases). The CDR3 length is 13 residues. Trimming took off 7 bases at V and 1 base at J, with 14 bases between the two ends. Germline V gene lookup returns CDR1 SQVTM and CDR2 ANQGSEA. CDR3 sequence: CSGALGQSYEQYF. CDR3 bases: TGCAGCGGGGCCTTAGGACAGTCCTACGAGCAGTACTTC.

The chain uses TRBV15 and TRBJ2-7, with 7 bases that match TRBD1. From germline, CDR1 is LNHNV and CDR2 YYDKDF (reference sequence). The trim removed 0 bases at V and 10 bases at J, leaving 6 bases unmatched. This CDR3 is 13 amino acids long. CDR3 in amino acids: CATSRDRQGRQYF. CDR3 nucleotides: TGTGCCACCAGCAGAGATCGACAGGGCCGCCAGTACTTC.

This chain joins TRBV10-3 and TRBJ2-7; D is possibly TRBD1 (5 bases). The germline CDR1 and CDR2 sequences are ENHRY and SYGVKD. The CDR3 covers 12 residues. The V and J ends lost 4 bases and 2 bases respectively, with 6 bases between them. The CDR3 spells CAISGTPYEQYF. CDR3 sequence (DNA): TGTGCCATCAGTGGGACACCCTACGAGCAGTACTTC.

This rearrangement joins TRBV5-1 to TRBJ2-5; D ambiguous. The CDR3 extends over 11 amino acids. Germline-derived CDR1 and CDR2 are SGHRS and YFSETQ. Trimming removed 2 bases at V and 5 bases at J, with 4 bases between. Written as DNA, the CDR3 is TGCGCCAGCAGCTTCGCGGAGACCCAGTACTTC. This translates into CASSFAETQYF.

This chain joins TRBV10-3 and TRBJ1-1, with D tentatively TRBD1 (5 bases). The germline CDR1 and CDR2 sequences are ENHRY and SYGVKD. V was shortened by 8 bases and J by 0 bases, with 13 bases between the two germline ends. The CDR3 totals 14 residues. Here the CDR3 reads CAIGRGGLNTEAFF. The CDR3 region has the DNA TGTGCCATCGGGAGGGGAGGATTGAACACTGAAGCTTTCTTT.

This clone appeared a single time. This rearrangement joins TRBV6-1 to TRBJ2-7; 9 nucleotides line up with TRBD1. The CDR3 loop spans 14 amino acids. The germline CDR1 and CDR2 sequences are MNHNS and SASEGT. V gave up 7 bases and J gave up 4 bases; unmatched junction bases: 8. CDR3 sequence reads: CASIVTGGAYEQYF. In DNA form, the CDR3 reads TGTGCCAGCATCGTCACAGGGGGCGCGTACGAGCAGTACTTC.

The V call is TRBV7-2, the J call TRBJ2-3; D is ambiguous. This CDR3 region has 12 residues. Trimming left V 4 bases short and J 11 bases short, with 13 bases between. CDR1 is SGHTA and CDR2 is FQGNSA in the germline V gene. The CDR3 region is CASSSSNFLQYF. As DNA, the CDR3 is TGTGCCAGCAGCTCTTCTAACTTCTTGCAGTATTTT.

This clone has a handful of counts. The J gene is TRBJ2-3, the V gene TRBV20-1, with 7 bases fitting TRBD1. Germline lookup yields CDR1 DFQATT and CDR2 SNEGSKA (reference sequence). CDR3 length: 10 amino acids. The CDR3 here is CSTGEDTQYF. As DNA, the CDR3 is TGCAGCACAGGGGAGGATACGCAGTATTTT.

The gene calls are TRBV2 and TRBJ2-1, with TRBD2 identical over 14 bases. The CDR3 runs 17 residues. CDR1 and CDR2 (germline): SNHLY, FYNNEI. Unmatched junction bases numbered 9, after V lost 4 bases and J lost 7 bases. The CDR3 bases are TGTGCCAGCAGTGGACTAGCGGGAGGGCGCTCCGGAAATGAGCAGTTCTTC. It codes for CASSGLAGGRSGNEQFF.

The genes are TRBV28 and TRBJ2-7; TRBD2 matches at 12 bases. The CDR3 is 16 amino acids. In germline, CDR1 is MDHEN, CDR2 SYDVKM. Losses at the gene ends were 3 bases for V and 4 bases for J; bases not matched to a gene: 7. CDR3 sequence reads: CASSFRTSGKRYEQYF. Written as DNA, the CDR3 is TGTGCCAGCAGTTTCAGGACTAGCGGGAAGCGGTACGAGCAGTACTTC.

This clone showed up just once. The rearrangement links TRBV13 to TRBJ2-1; a possible D gene is TRBD1 (6 bases). Germline values: CDR1 PRHDT, CDR2 FYEKMQ (reference sequence). There are 14 residues in the CDR3. Trimming pared 7 bases from V and 3 bases from J, leaving 13 bases between. CDR3 sequence reads: CASNNRDIYNEQFF. CDR3 DNA: TGTGCCAGCAACAACAGGGATATCTACAATGAGCAGTTCTTC.

The chain couples TRBV2 to TRBJ2-7; TRBD1 agrees at 11 bases. V was clipped by 6 bases and J by 6 bases; unmatched bases: 13. CDR1 and CDR2 (germline): SNHLY, FYNNEI. This CDR3 has 16 residues. CDR3 amino acids: CASSRESRDRGGEQYF. In nucleotides, the CDR3 is TGTGCCAGCAGCCGAGAGAGCCGGGACAGGGGGGGCGAGCAGTACTTC. Drawing the rest from reference TRBV2 and TRBJ2-7, the complete variable domain is EPEVTQTPSHQVTQMGQEVILRCVPISNHLYFYWYRQILGQKVEFLVSFYNNEISEKSEIFDDQFSVERPDGSNFTLKIRSTKLEDSAMYFCASSRESRDRGGEQYFGPGTRLTVT.

This clone was detected only once. This chain connects TRBV30 to TRBJ2-3; 9 bases fit TRBD2. Germline lookup yields CDR1 GTSNPN and CDR2 SVGIG (reference sequence). The trim removed 1 base at V and 2 bases at J, leaving 1 base unmatched. This CDR3 is 14 amino acids long. CDR3 region: CAWSGTSATDTQYF. The CDR3 DNA is TGTGCCTGGAGTGGGACTAGCGCCACAGATACGCAGTATTTT.

This chain uses TRBV25-1 with TRBJ2-3; D is undetermined. Trimming stripped 8 bases from V and 4 bases from J, with 7 bases between. CDR1 is MGHDK and CDR2 is SYGVNS in the germline V gene. The CDR3 extends over 11 amino acids. CDR3 DNA: TGTGCCAGCTCTATTGCAGATACGCAGTATTTT. It is translated as CASSIADTQYF.

The chain employs TRBV5-6 and TRBJ2-5; possibly TRBD2 for D (5 bases). The J call is doubtful: the DNA matches TRBJ2-7 better. CDR3 size: 17 residues. CDR1 is SGHDT and CDR2 is YYEEEE in the germline V gene. The CDR3 nucleotides read TGTGCCAGCAGCCCCGTGAGGGCAGGAGGTGGGTACTACGAGCAGTACTTC. Translating gives CASSPVRAGGGYYEQYF.

The chain couples TRBV2 to TRBJ1-1; possibly TRBD1 for D (6 bases). The V and J ends lost 5 bases and 1 base respectively, with 11 bases between them. Germline V gene lookup returns CDR1 SNHLY and CDR2 FYNNEI. The CDR3 has 14 residues. The CDR3 region has the DNA TGTGCCAGCAGTTCTCCAGGGGCGAACACTGAAGCTTTCTTT. It encodes CASSSPGANTEAFF.

CDR3 residues: CASSFPDGQGSGYTF. The CDR3 region has the DNA TGTGCCAGCAGTTTCCCCGATGGACAGGGCTCTGGCTACACCTTC. The chain employs TRBV6-5 and TRBJ1-2; the match to TRBD1 covers 8 bases. In germline, CDR1 is MNHEY, CDR2 SVGAGI. J was trimmed by 7 bases and V by 4 bases; bases with no gene match: 11. The CDR3 covers 15 residues.

This chain connects TRBV25-1 to TRBJ2-1; D gene ambiguous. CDR1 and CDR2 (germline): MGHDK, SYGVNS. This CDR3 has 11 amino acids. V dropped 3 bases and J dropped 9 bases, with 6 bases sitting between them. As DNA, the CDR3 is TGTGCCAGCAGTGAGATGAGTGAGCAGTTCTTC. It translates to CASSEMSEQFF. The complete variable domain, with remaining parts taken from reference TRBV25-1 and TRBJ2-1, reads EADIYQTPRYLVIGTGKKITLECSQTMGHDKMYWYQQDPGMELHLIHYSYGVNSTEKGDLSSESTVSRIRTEHFPLTLESARPSHTSQYLCASSEMSEQFFGPGTRLTVL.

The J gene is TRBJ2-5, the V gene TRBV29-1; D unresolved. The CDR3 extends over 12 amino acids. Germline V gives CDR1 SQVTM, CDR2 ANQGSEA. V shed 5 bases and J shed 0 bases, with 7 bases lying between them. The CDR3 spells CSVLPDQETQYF. The DNA for the CDR3 is TGCAGCGTTCTTCCAGACCAAGAGACCCAGTACTTC.

CDR3 region: CASSYFGGRPYEQYF. In DNA form, the CDR3 reads TGTGCCAGCAGTTACTTTGGGGGCCGTCCCTACGAGCAGTACTTC. This chain connects TRBV6-5 to TRBJ2-7, with D possibly being TRBD1 (6 bases). The germline V gene encodes CDR1 MNHEY and CDR2 SVGAGI. V was trimmed by 1 base and J by 2 bases, leaving 12 bases between them. The CDR3 spans 15 residues.

The chain recombines TRBV6-6 with TRBJ1-3; no reliable D call. This CDR3 contains 11 residues. Looked up from germline, CDR1 is MNHNY and CDR2 is SVGAGI (reference sequence). V gave up 7 bases and J gave up 7 bases, with 8 bases separating them. Here the CDR3 DNA reads TGTGCCAGCACCCCGGGGAACACCATATATTTT. It specifies CASTPGNTIYF.

V gene TRBV5-4 combines with J gene TRBJ2-1, with 7 bases fitting TRBD1. The V gene's germline CDR1 is SGHNT and CDR2 YYREEE (reference sequence). The trim removed 6 bases at V and 4 bases at J, leaving 10 bases unmatched. The CDR3 sequence is 15 residues long. DNA for the CDR3: TGTGCCAGCACCCTATGGGACAGTAGTTACAATGAGCAGTTCTTC. It codes for CASTLWDSSYNEQFF.

This rearrangement joins TRBV28 to TRBJ1-2; 7 bases map to TRBD1. This CDR3 is 16 amino acids long. Germline V CDR1 and CDR2: MDHEN, SYDVKM. V lost 2 bases and J lost 6; bases outside the gene matches: 12. The CDR3 bases are TGTGCCAGCAGTTTACCCCGCACAGGGGAGAGGAATGGCTACACCTTC. Residues: CASSLPRTGERNGYTF.

In its sample, this clone was seen a few times. This chain joins TRBV2 and TRBJ1-1; 8 nucleotides match TRBD1. This CDR3 contains 14 residues. From germline, CDR1 is SNHLY and CDR2 FYNNEI. Trimming took 7 bases from V and 7 from J; bases not matched to a gene: 11. CDR3 nucleotide sequence: TGTGCCAGCATGTCGGACAGGGCCGGTGGTGAAGCTTTCTTT. Its translation is CASMSDRAGGEAFF.

The sample holds a few counts of this clone. The chain is built from TRBV5-6 and TRBJ2-5; 8 bases are a match to TRBD2. Trimming took 4 bases from V and 4 from J; bases not matched to a gene: 3. There are 13 residues in the CDR3. CDR1 is SGHDT, CDR2 YYEEEE, per germline. Written as DNA, the CDR3 is TGTGCCAGCAGCCGTAGCGGGGCAGAGACCCAGTACTTC. Encoded protein: CASSRSGAETQYF.

The chain employs TRBV4-3 and TRBJ1-3; D is uncertain. The CDR3 spans 13 residues. Per the germline V gene, CDR1 is LGHNA and CDR2 is YSLEER. Deletions cut 0 bases from V and 3 bases from J, with 3 bases between. CDR3 coding DNA: TGCGCCAGCAGCCAAGAGTATGGAAACACCATATATTTT. It specifies CASSQEYGNTIYF.

In this sample, this clone turned up a few times. This sequence joins TRBV28 and TRBJ1-4, with a weak D call TRBD1 (6 bases). Germline CDR1 MDHEN, CDR2 SYDVKM. The V end was cut by 6 bases, the J end by 4 bases, with 12 bases between. This CDR3 is built from 14 residues. CDR3 region: CASSLQGFNEKLFF. The CDR3 region has the DNA TGTGCCAGCAGCCTACAGGGATTTAATGAAAAACTGTTTTTT.

The chain has TRBV7-3 and TRBJ2-3; 9 bases are a match to TRBD2. The CDR3 has 18 amino acids. From germline, CDR1 is SGHTA and CDR2 FQGTGA. J lost 2 bases, V lost 4 bases, and 13 bases had no gene match. The DNA of the CDR3 is TGTGCCAGCAGCTCCCTTGGGTTTAGCGGGAGTTTCACAGATACGCAGTATTTT. Its translation is CASSSLGFSGSFTDTQYF.

The genes are TRBV9 and TRBJ2-1; 8 bases line up with TRBD2. CDR1 and CDR2 (germline): SGDLS, YYNGEE. Germline trimming cut 3 bases from V and 3 bases from J; bases unmatched to any gene: 5. This CDR3 comprises 15 residues. DNA of the CDR3: TGTGCCAGCAGCGGACAGCGGGAGAACTACAATGAGCAGTTCTTC. It encodes CASSGQRENYNEQFF. The full variable domain, with the rest looked up from reference TRBV9 and TRBJ2-1, is DSGVTQTPKHLITATGQRVTLRCSPRSGDLSVYWYQQSLDQGLQFLIQYYNGEERAKGNILERFSAQQFPDLHSELNLSSLELGDSALYFCASSGQRENYNEQFFGPGTRLTVL.